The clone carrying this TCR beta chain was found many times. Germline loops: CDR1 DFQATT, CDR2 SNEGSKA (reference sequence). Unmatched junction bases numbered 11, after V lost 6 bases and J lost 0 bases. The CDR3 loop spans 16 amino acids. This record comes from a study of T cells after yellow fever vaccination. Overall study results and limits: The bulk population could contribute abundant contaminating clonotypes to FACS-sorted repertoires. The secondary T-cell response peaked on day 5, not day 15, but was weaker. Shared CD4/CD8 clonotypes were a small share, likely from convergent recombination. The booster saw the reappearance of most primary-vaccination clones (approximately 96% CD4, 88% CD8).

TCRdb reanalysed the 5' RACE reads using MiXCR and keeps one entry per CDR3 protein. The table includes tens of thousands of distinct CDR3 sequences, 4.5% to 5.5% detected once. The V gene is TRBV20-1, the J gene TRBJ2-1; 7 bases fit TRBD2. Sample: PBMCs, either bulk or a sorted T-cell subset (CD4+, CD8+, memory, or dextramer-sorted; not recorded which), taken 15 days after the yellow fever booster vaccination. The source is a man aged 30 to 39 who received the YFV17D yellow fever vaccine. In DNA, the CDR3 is TGCAGTGCCCGCGCCACTAGCGCGAGCTCCTACAATGAGCAGTTCTTC. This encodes CSARATSASSYNEQFF.